Below, 2 T cell receptor beta chains from the same sample are listed, as sequenced in a study of PD-1 blockade in classical Hodgkin lymphoma. Data came from immunoSEQ multiplex PCR; TCRdb stores just in-frame clones and leaves some out. This sample has more than 85,000 clones; roughly 87% occur once, and the top ten carry around a fifth. Time point here: cycle 4 day 1 (C4D1), after more than five weeks of nivolumab. No patient escaped relapse after autologous stem cell transplantation, and brentuximab vedotin exposure varied. Sequencing was performed on peripheral blood mononuclear cells (PBMCs), taken before the fourth cycle of nivolumab. The origin of the receptors is a human donor with classical Hodgkin lymphoma.

The V call is TRBV5-1, the J call TRBJ2-3; no firm D call. V lost 2 bases and J 0 bases, leaving 10 bases between the germline ends. The germline gives CDR1 SGHRS, CDR2 YFSETQ. The CDR3 extends over 15 amino acids. CDR3 DNA sequence: TGCGCCAGCAGCTTTAAGACCTCCAGCACAGATACGCAGTATTTT. Its translation is CASSFKTSSTDTQYF.

This rearrangement joins TRBV5-6 to TRBJ2-7; no firm D call. Germline V gene lookup returns CDR1 SGHDT and CDR2 YYEEEE. Trimming took off 0 bases at V and 6 bases at J, with 19 bases between the two ends. The CDR3 spans 16 residues. The CDR3 is CASSLAARRDGFEQYF. The CDR3 DNA reads as TGTGCCAGCAGCTTGGCCGCCAGAAGAGATGGGTTCGAGCAGTACTTC.